This is a list of T cell receptor beta chains from one sample in a study of PD-1 blockade in classical Hodgkin lymphoma. The method was immunoSEQ multiplex PCR; TCRdb's version includes in-frame clones alone and lacks a portion of them. The sample lists about 32,000 clones; about 88% were seen once. The sequenced sample was CD4+ T cells from blood. The receptors were sampled from a human donor with classical Hodgkin lymphoma. CDR3s include the opening cysteine and the closing phenylalanine or tryptophan. The D gene is left open where the match is weak. Size tells how often a clone was seen (once, few, many) or the class of an expanded clone, and some rows leave it out.

clone_size	d_call	cdr3_length	v_call	j_call	cdr3_nt	cdr3_aa
NA	NA	13	TRBV28	TRBJ2-7	TGTGCCAGCAGTTCCGGGGGTATCAACGAGCAGTACTTC	CASSSGGINEQYF
NA	NA	15	TRBV29-1	TRBJ2-3	TGCAGCGTTGATTTGCGACAGCGGGCCACAGATACGCAGTATTTT	CSVDLRQRATDTQYF
few	TRBD1	15	TRBV6-1	TRBJ1-5	TGTGCCAGCAGTGAGCGGGACAGGGTAGGTCAGCCCCAGCATTTT	CASSERDRVGQPQHF
NA	TRBD2	17	TRBV11-2	TRBJ2-7	TGTGCCAGCAGCTCCTCCTGGGCTAGCGGGAGGGTCGGGGAGCAGTACTTC	CASSSSWASGRVGEQYF
NA	NA	13	TRBV19	TRBJ1-2	TGTGCCAGTATGAACCGGATGAACTATGGCTACACCTTC	CASMNRMNYGYTF
NA	TRBD1	15	TRBV5-1	TRBJ2-4	TGCGCCAGCAGCTTTCGGGACAGGGCCAAAAACATTCAGTACTTC	CASSFRDRAKNIQYF
NA	NA	11	TRBV2	TRBJ2-5	TGTGCCAGCACAGTGGGCGAGACCCAGTACTTC	CASTVGETQYF
NA	TRBD2	13	TRBV27	TRBJ2-7	TGTGCCAGCAGTAGGGGACTAGCGGACGAGCAGTACTTC	CASSRGLADEQYF
NA	NA	14	TRBV7-8	TRBJ1-1	TGTGCCAGCAGCCCGGGACACCAGAACACTGAAGCTTTCTTT	CASSPGHQNTEAFF
NA	TRBD1	14	TRBV5-1	TRBJ1-2	TGCGCCAGCAGCTTGGTCGGGACAGACTATGGCTACACCTTC	CASSLVGTDYGYTF
NA	NA	15	TRBV5-1	TRBJ2-3	TGCGCCAGCAGCTTGGAAGGGCACGACACAGATACGCAGTATTTT	CASSLEGHDTDTQYF
NA	TRBD1	13	TRBV29-1	TRBJ1-5	TGCAGCGTCGCGGGACAGAGTAATCAGCCCCAGCATTTT	CSVAGQSNQPQHF
NA	TRBD2	14	TRBV6-5	TRBJ2-2	TGTGCCAGCAAACGGGGGACTATCACCGGGGAGCTGTTTTTT	CASKRGTITGELFF
NA	NA	13	TRBV10-3	TRBJ1-4	TGTGCCACCTTAGGGTCCCCTGGCGAAAAACTGTTTTTT	CATLGSPGEKLFF
once	NA	14	TRBV5-1	TRBJ2-3	TGCGCCAGCAATAAAAGGAAAGGCACAGATACGCAGTATTTT	CASNKRKGTDTQYF
NA	TRBD1	14	TRBV5-4	TRBJ1-6	TGTGCCAGCAGCTTGATACAGGGGGATTCACCCCTCCACTTT	CASSLIQGDSPLHF
NA	NA	19	TRBV2	TRBJ2-6	TGTGCCAGCAGTGTGGTCCGGAGCGGCTCCCGGCCTGGGGCCAACGTCCTGACTTTC	CASSVVRSGSRPGANVLTF
NA	NA	17	TRBV5-1	TRBJ1-1	TGCGCCAGCAGCCAGGTCCAGGGATCTTTTCCCCGTCGAATGGATTTCTTT	CASSQVQGSFPRRMDFF